These 28 T cell receptor beta chains originate from one sample sequenced in a study of blood T cell repertoires in COVID-19. Method: immunoSEQ multiplex PCR; TCRdb's copy keeps in-frame clones and lacks some. The sample includes 250,000 or so clones, about 90% of them seen just once. Specimen: peripheral blood. These receptors were taken from a woman aged 55-70 years with COVID-19, enrolled during active disease.

This clone was picked up a small number of times. The chain couples TRBV21-1 to TRBJ2-7; the table's TRBD2 call for D was not verified on the DNA. TRBV21-1 is shown as a pseudogene. The CDR3 is made up of 17 amino acids. The CDR3 protein is CASSKATSGGTSYEQYF. The CDR3 DNA is TGTGCCAGCAGCAAAGCTACTAGCGGGGGGACGTCCTACGAGCAGTACTTC.

J is TRBJ2-3 and V is TRBV7-2; no reliable D call. CDR3 length: 11 residues. Germline loops: CDR1 SGHTA, CDR2 FQGNSA. The ends were cut back, 6 bases at V and 2 bases at J, with 3 bases in the middle. Written as DNA, the CDR3 is TGTGCCAGCAGTTACACAGATACGCAGTATTTT. Its translation is CASSYTDTQYF.

This clone has more than one count but fewer than ten. This rearrangement joins TRBV6-5 to TRBJ1-2; D gene unclear. Trimming pared 2 bases from V and 7 bases from J, leaving 11 bases between. Per the germline V gene, CDR1 is MNHEY and CDR2 is SVGAGI. There are 13 residues in the CDR3. The CDR3 sequence is CASSYNSVGGYTF. The CDR3 DNA reads as TGTGCCAGCAGTTACAATTCCGTCGGTGGCTACACCTTC.

The chain joins TRBV19 to TRBJ1-6, with 9 bases fitting TRBD1. This CDR3 has 17 residues. The V gene end was trimmed by 6 bases and the J gene end by 2 bases; junction bases not matched to a gene: 8. The germline gives CDR1 LNHDA, CDR2 SQIVND (reference sequence). In DNA form, the CDR3 reads TGTGCCAGTAGGGAAACGGGACAGGGAACCTATAATTCACCCCTCCACTTT. Protein product: CASRETGQGTYNSPLHF. Filled out from reference TRBV19 and TRBJ1-6, the complete variable domain reads DGGITQSPKYLFRKEGQNVTLSCEQNLNHDAMYWYRQDPGQGLRLIYYSQIVNDFQKGDIAEGYSVSREKKESFPLTVTSAQKNPTAFYLCASRETGQGTYNSPLHFGNGTRLTVT.

This clone came up once. The CDR3 sequence: CSVPAATNEKLFF. The DNA for the CDR3 is TGCAGCGTGCCGGCGGCAACTAATGAAAAACTGTTTTTT. V is TRBV29-1 and J is TRBJ1-4, with D hard to call. Germline loops: CDR1 SQVTM, CDR2 ANQGSEA. The V end was cut by 6 bases, the J end by 0 bases, with 8 bases between. The CDR3 contains 13 residues.

The rearrangement joins TRBV7-8 to TRBJ2-7, with 7 bases aligning to TRBD1. The V gene end was trimmed by 5 bases and the J gene end by 2 bases; junction bases not matched to a gene: 6. This CDR3 has 14 residues. Germline V gives CDR1 SGHVS, CDR2 FQNEAQ. CDR3 sequence: CASSPGTATYEQYF. The CDR3 DNA follows: TGTGCCAGCAGCCCCGGGACAGCTACCTACGAGCAGTACTTC.

The gene calls are TRBV30 and TRBJ1-1; 7 nucleotides match TRBD1. The J segment lost 3 bases and the V segment lost 1 base, leaving 8 bases of the junction unmatched. Germline values: CDR1 GTSNPN, CDR2 SVGIG (reference sequence). The CDR3 runs to 15 residues. The CDR3 DNA reads as TGTGCCTGGAGTGAGATGACAGGGCTGGACACTGAAGCTTTCTTT. It is translated as CAWSEMTGLDTEAFF.

The chain has TRBV11-1 and TRBJ2-1, with D possibly TRBD2 on 5 matching bases. The CDR3 extends over 16 amino acids. Germline V gene sequence: CDR1 SGHAT, CDR2 FQDESV (reference sequence). Trimming took 5 bases from V and 1 from J, leaving 15 bases between them. The CDR3, as DNA: TGTGCCAGCAGCGCCTCGAGGAGGCCATCCTACAATGAGCAGTTCTTC. Translation gives CASSASRRPSYNEQFF.

V usage is TRBV6-6 and J usage is TRBJ2-2; 12 bases map to TRBD2. This CDR3 is built from 16 residues. V trimming: 6 bases; J trimming: 4 bases; junction bases outside the gene matches: 6. CDR1 is MNHNY and CDR2 is SVGAGI in the germline V gene (reference sequence). The CDR3 nucleotides are TGTGCCAGCAGCCCTAGCGGGGGGGCCCTCACCGGGGAGCTGTTTTTT. Encoded protein: CASSPSGGALTGELFF.

A single count supports this clone. The rearrangement links TRBV5-6 to TRBJ2-7, with D possibly TRBD1 on 6 matching bases. CDR3 length: 12 amino acids. V shed 5 bases and J shed 4 bases, with 10 bases lying between them. Germline CDR1 is SGHDT and CDR2 is YYEEEE. The CDR3 here is CASSYQGYEQYF. In nucleotides, the CDR3 is TGTGCCAGCAGTTATCAGGGGTACGAGCAGTACTTC.

The chain combines TRBV10-1 with TRBJ2-1, with TRBD2 identical over 10 bases. The CDR3 has 16 amino acids. Per the germline V gene, CDR1 is WNHNN and CDR2 is SYGVQD (reference sequence). With 0 bases clipped from V and 3 bases from J, the junction kept 2 bases outside the gene matches. The DNA for the CDR3 is TGCGCCAGCAGTGAGTCACTAGCGGGGATCTACAATGAGCAGTTCTTC. As protein: CASSESLAGIYNEQFF.

The rearrangement joins TRBV7-2 to TRBJ1-2; no reliable D call. V lost 1 base, J lost 0 bases, and 9 bases lay in between. Germline V CDR1 and CDR2: SGHTA, FQGNSA. CDR3 size: 15 residues. For the CDR3, the DNA is TGTGCCAGCAGCTTAGTTTTCGGGACTAACTATGGCTACACCTTC. It codes for CASSLVFGTNYGYTF.

The chain employs TRBV7-2 and TRBJ1-1; no clear D. Germline V gives CDR1 SGHTA, CDR2 FQGNSA. CDR3 length: 11 amino acids. Deletions cut 5 bases from V and 4 bases from J, with 5 bases between. CDR3 sequence reads: CASSPSTEAFF. The CDR3 DNA follows: TGTGCCAGCAGCCCCTCCACTGAAGCTTTCTTT.

This clone was recorded once. The chain recombines TRBV4-1 with TRBJ1-3, with D perhaps TRBD1 (6 bases). Germline values: CDR1 MGHRA, CDR2 YSYEKL. The CDR3 has 13 amino acids. V lost 4 bases to trimming and J lost 5 bases, with 9 bases between them. This chain's CDR3 is CASSLDSRNTIYF. CDR3 coding DNA: TGCGCCAGCAGCCTGGACAGTCGAAACACCATATATTTT.

This chain uses TRBV7-2 with TRBJ1-3; TRBD1 is a possible D gene (5 bases). The germline V and J ends were trimmed by 5 bases and 1 base, with 12 bases remaining between them. The germline gives CDR1 SGHTA, CDR2 FQGNSA. The CDR3 contains 15 residues. The CDR3 sequence: CASSEYAGSGNTIYF. CDR3 sequence (DNA): TGTGCCAGCAGCGAGTATGCAGGGTCTGGAAACACCATATATTTT.

The V gene is TRBV9, the J gene TRBJ1-1; no clear D. The CDR3 loop spans 14 amino acids. The germline V gene encodes CDR1 SGDLS and CDR2 YYNGEE. Trimming removed 0 bases from V and 0 bases from J, with 6 bases in between. The CDR3: CASSVAGLNTEAFF. In DNA, the CDR3 is TGTGCCAGCAGCGTAGCGGGGTTGAACACTGAAGCTTTCTTT.

CDR3 amino acids: CSARGATQYF. CDR3 sequence (DNA): TGCAGTGCTAGAGGGGCTACGCAGTATTTT. The chain recombines TRBV20-1 with TRBJ2-3; D is unresolved. V dropped 1 base and J dropped 8 bases, with 4 bases sitting between them. This CDR3 contains 10 residues. Germline-derived CDR1 and CDR2 are DFQATT and SNEGSKA (reference sequence).

V gene TRBV4-2 combines with J gene TRBJ2-2, with D hard to call. The CDR3 runs to 14 residues. CDR1 and CDR2 from the germline V gene are LGHNA and YNFKEQ. V gave up 3 bases and J gave up 5 bases, with 10 bases separating them. In DNA form, the CDR3 reads TGTGCCAGCAGCCATCTTACAGAGACCGGGGAGCTGTTTTTT. As protein: CASSHLTETGELFF.

The genes are TRBV7-9 and TRBJ2-5, with 9 positions matching TRBD1. Per the germline V gene, CDR1 is SEHNR and CDR2 is FQNEAQ (reference sequence). The CDR3 has 14 amino acids. The ends lost 8 bases at V and 3 bases at J; junction bases unmatched: 7. CDR3 sequence reads: CASRQRTGEETQYF. CDR3 sequence (DNA): TGTGCCAGCCGGCAAAGGACAGGGGAAGAGACCCAGTACTTC.

The V and J genes are TRBV6-2 or TRBV6-3 and TRBJ2-2; D remains unclear. The germline V and J ends were trimmed by 2 bases and 4 bases, with 8 bases remaining between them. The CDR3 has 14 amino acids. Germline V gene sequence: CDR1 MNHEY, CDR2 SVGEGT. The CDR3 DNA follows: TGTGCCAGCAGTTACACGCCGAGCACCGGGGAGCTGTTTTTT. Its translation: CASSYTPSTGELFF.

The rearrangement links TRBV27 to TRBJ1-2; the match to TRBD1 covers 8 bases. The germline V gene encodes CDR1 MNHEY and CDR2 SMNVEV (reference sequence). After removal of 4 bases from V and 4 bases from J, the junction contained 5 bases not matched to a gene. CDR3 length: 14 residues. The CDR3 reads CASSSRQGPYGYTF. Here the CDR3 DNA reads TGTGCCAGCAGTTCGCGACAGGGGCCCTATGGCTACACCTTC.

The sample holds a few counts of this clone. This chain connects TRBV14 to TRBJ1-3, with D tentatively TRBD1 (5 bases). The germline V and J ends were trimmed by 0 bases and 0 bases, with 15 bases remaining between them. This CDR3 spans 18 amino acids. In germline, CDR1 is SGHDN, CDR2 FVKESK. The CDR3 sequence is CASSQDLYAGGSGNTIYF. In nucleotides, the CDR3 is TGTGCCAGCAGCCAAGATCTCTACGCGGGGGGCTCTGGAAACACCATATATTTT.

The chain carries TRBV18 and TRBJ2-2; D possibly corresponds to TRBD2 (5 bases). The V and J ends lost 0 bases and 12 bases respectively, with 14 bases between them. Germline V gene sequence: CDR1 KGHSH, CDR2 LQKENI. The CDR3 length is 14 residues. The CDR3 DNA is TGTGCCAGCTCACCACCGTCGGAGGTCCCAAAGCTGTTTTTT. It translates to CASSPPSEVPKLFF.

The chain joins TRBV7-9 to TRBJ2-7; D is unresolved. This CDR3 is built from 12 residues. Germline V gives CDR1 SEHNR, CDR2 FQNEAQ (reference sequence). V lost 0 bases and J 3 bases, leaving 3 bases between the germline ends. CDR3 in amino acids: CASSLALYEQYF. The CDR3 DNA is TGTGCCAGCAGCTTAGCTCTCTACGAGCAGTACTTC.

V is TRBV6-5 and J is TRBJ2-5; 9 nucleotides align to TRBD1. Germline loops: CDR1 MNHEY, CDR2 SVGAGI. The J segment lost 5 bases and the V segment lost 5 bases, leaving 9 bases of the junction unmatched. This CDR3 has 15 amino acids. CDR3 in DNA: TGTGCCAGCAGTACTGCCGGGACAGGGTTCGAGACCCAGTACTTC. Its translation: CASSTAGTGFETQYF.

The V and J genes are TRBV7-9 and TRBJ1-5, with D maybe TRBD1 (6 bases). The V gene lost 0 bases and the J gene lost 2 bases, with 11 bases spanning the gap. CDR3 length: 16 residues. Germline V gene sequence: CDR1 SEHNR, CDR2 FQNEAQ (reference sequence). CDR3 sequence: CASSLAQGTGNQPQHF. The CDR3 region has the DNA TGTGCCAGCAGCTTAGCGCAGGGGACGGGCAATCAGCCCCAGCATTTT.

This chain joins TRBV28 and TRBJ1-4; D is uncertain. Germline assignment: CDR1 MDHEN and CDR2 SYDVKM. The V and J ends lost 4 bases and 8 bases respectively, with 8 bases between them. This CDR3 is built from 12 residues. The CDR3 loop is CASSYRSEKLFF. Written as DNA, the CDR3 is TGTGCCAGCAGTTACAGATCAGAAAAACTGTTTTTT.

J is TRBJ2-3 and V is TRBV15; 13 positions agree with TRBD2. Germline CDR1 LNHNV, CDR2 YYDKDF (reference sequence). The CDR3 covers 18 residues. V was clipped by 3 bases and J by 0 bases; unmatched bases: 6. The CDR3 bases are TGTGCCACCAGCAGGGCCTGGGGACTAGCGGGAAGCACAGATACGCAGTATTTT. It yields the protein CATSRAWGLAGSTDTQYF.